These 27 T cell receptor beta chains came from one sample sequenced in a study of cytomegalovirus exposure and HLA in healthy donors. The PCR had 60 Vbeta and 13 Jbeta primers. Here immunoSEQ multiplex PCR was the method, and the copy in TCRdb shows in-frame clones only, minus some. The sample consists of approximately 59,000 clones, about two thirds of them appearing once. Sequences were obtained from PBMCs. The receptor source for this set is a man aged 40-49 years in good health and CMV-seropositive.

The chain uses TRBV11-3 and TRBJ2-1; D is unresolved. The CDR3 has 14 residues. The V gene's germline CDR1 is SGHNT and CDR2 YENEEA. V was cut by 5 bases and J by 2 bases, with 10 bases left in between. The CDR3 sequence: CASSDLRTYNEQFF. The CDR3 coding sequence is TGTGCCAGCAGCGACCTGAGGACCTACAATGAGCAGTTCTTC. Full variable domain (rest looked up from reference TRBV11-3 and TRBJ2-1): EAGVVQSPRYKIIEKKQPVAFWCNPISGHNTLYWYLQNLGQGPELLIRYENEEAVDDSQLPKDRFSAERLKGVDSTLKIQPAELGDSAVYLCASSDLRTYNEQFFGPGTRLTVL.

The chain couples TRBV27 to TRBJ1-1; no firm D call. The CDR3 loop spans 14 amino acids. Trimming pared 3 bases from V and 6 bases from J, leaving 14 bases between. CDR1 MNHEY and CDR2 SMNVEV come from the germline V gene (reference sequence). CDR3 protein: CASSFSGRFAEAFF. The CDR3 coding sequence is TGTGCCAGCAGTTTTTCGGGGAGATTCGCTGAAGCTTTCTTT.

This clone is a singleton in its sample. The chain joins TRBV5-5 to TRBJ1-2, with D unresolved. CDR3 size: 16 residues. Trimming pared 0 bases from V and 0 bases from J, leaving 12 bases between. Looked up from germline, CDR1 is SGHKS and CDR2 is YYEKEE (reference sequence). CDR3 sequence: CASSLVVPEANYGYTF. The CDR3 bases are TGTGCCAGCAGCTTGGTTGTGCCGGAGGCTAACTATGGCTACACCTTC.

The chain has TRBV21-1 and TRBJ1-1. TRBV21-1 is a pseudogene locus. CDR3 size: 13 residues. The CDR3 DNA sequence: TGTGCCAGCAGCAAAGCGCCTGCCCCGAGAGGTTTCTTT. Protein product: CASSKAPAPRGFF.

This clone was counted between two and nine times. CDR3 bases: TGTGCCAGCAGCTTAGCAGGACTAGCGGGAGGCACAGATACGCAGTATTTT. It yields the protein CASSLAGLAGGTDTQYF. The chain carries TRBV7-2 and TRBJ2-3; 13 bases map to TRBD2. The trim removed 0 bases at V and 1 base at J, leaving 1 base unmatched. The CDR3 extends over 17 amino acids. The germline gives CDR1 SGHTA, CDR2 FQGNSA. The complete variable domain, with remaining parts taken from reference TRBV7-2 and TRBJ2-3, reads GAGVSQSPSNKVTEKGKDVELRCDPISGHTALYWYRQSLGQGLEFLIYFQGNSAPDKSGLPSDRFSAERTGGSVSTLTIQRTQQEDSAVYLCASSLAGLAGGTDTQYFGPGTRLTVL.

This chain connects TRBV11-2 to TRBJ2-7; no definite D call. This CDR3 region has 12 residues. CDR1 is SGHAT and CDR2 is FQNNGV in the germline V gene. V dropped 5 bases and J dropped 2 bases, with 7 bases sitting between them. DNA for the CDR3: TGTGCCAGCAGCCGAGTAACCTACGAGCAGTACTTC. Translated, it gives CASSRVTYEQYF.

The chain couples TRBV7-2 to TRBJ2-7; 11 positions match TRBD1. Trimming removed 0 bases from V and 3 bases from J; junction bases left unmatched: 4. The CDR3 totals 16 residues. The germline V gene has CDR1 SGHTA and CDR2 FQGNSA. CDR3 protein: CASSLADGTGGYEQYF. Here the CDR3 DNA reads TGTGCCAGCAGCTTAGCGGACGGGACAGGGGGCTACGAGCAGTACTTC.

The genes are TRBV4-1 and TRBJ2-5, with 9 bases matching TRBD1. V was clipped by 2 bases and J by 5 bases; unmatched bases: 21. Germline loops: CDR1 MGHRA, CDR2 YSYEKL. The CDR3 length is 20 residues. The CDR3 reads CASSQSGTGFFPGEFETQYF. CDR3 DNA sequence: TGCGCCAGCAGCCAATCCGGGACAGGGTTTTTTCCCGGGGAGTTTGAGACCCAGTACTTC.

V is TRBV6-5 and J is TRBJ1-2; weak D call: TRBD1 (5 bases). With 8 bases removed from V and 2 bases from J, the gap between germline ends came to 12 bases. CDR3 length: 13 residues. In germline, CDR1 is MNHEY, CDR2 SVGAGI. The CDR3 coding sequence is TGTGCCAGCTCGGGGGGTAGGAACTATGGCTACACCTTC. It encodes CASSGGRNYGYTF.

V and J are TRBV4-1 and TRBJ2-5; the D is unclear. The end of the DNA fits TRBJ2-7 better, so the J call may be wrong. Germline CDR1 reads MGHRA; CDR2 reads YSYEKL. The CDR3 spans 12 residues. The CDR3 region has the DNA TGCGCCAGCAGCCAAGACGGTGCCGAGCAGTACTTC. This sequence encodes CASSQDGAEQYF.

This chain links TRBV19 with TRBJ1-1; 7 positions agree with TRBD1. Germline CDR1 LNHDA, CDR2 SQIVND (reference sequence). Trimming took 11 bases from V and 0 from J; bases not matched to a gene: 6. This CDR3 has 13 amino acids. The DNA of the CDR3 is TGTGCCTCTGACGACAGGGTGAACACTGAAGCTTTCTTT. Encoded protein: CASDDRVNTEAFF.

The sample holds a few counts of this clone. This chain uses TRBV29-1 with TRBJ1-1; 10 bases agree with TRBD1. The V and J ends lost 5 bases and 3 bases, in that order; junction bases with no gene match: 3. The CDR3 covers 13 residues. Germline CDR1 and CDR2: SQVTM and ANQGSEA. The CDR3 sequence: CSVPGQGHTEAFF. For the CDR3, the DNA is TGCAGCGTTCCGGGACAGGGGCACACTGAAGCTTTCTTT.

V is TRBV5-1 and J is TRBJ2-3; weak D call: TRBD2 (6 bases). There are 16 residues in the CDR3. Trimming left V 0 bases short and J 2 bases short, with 13 bases between. Germline V lookup: CDR1 SGHRS, CDR2 YFSETQ. The CDR3 coding sequence is TGCGCCAGCAGCTTGGCGGGGGACCAGCACACAGATACGCAGTATTTT. Its protein product is CASSLAGDQHTDTQYF. Full variable domain (remainder filled in from reference TRBV5-1 and TRBJ2-3): KAGVTQTPRYLIKTRGQQVTLSCSPISGHRSVSWYQQTPGQGLQFLFEYFSETQRNKGNFPGRFSGRQFSNSRSEMNVSTLELGDSALYLCASSLAGDQHTDTQYFGPGTRLTVL.

The chain uses TRBV30 and TRBJ2-7; tentative D call: TRBD1 (6 bases). The CDR3 extends over 13 amino acids. The germline gives CDR1 GTSNPN, CDR2 SVGIG (reference sequence). The germline V and J ends were trimmed by 5 bases and 2 bases, with 13 bases remaining between them. The CDR3: CAWGDTAPYEQYF. The CDR3 nucleotides are TGTGCCTGGGGGGACACCGCCCCCTACGAGCAGTACTTC.

The genes are TRBV7-8 and TRBJ1-2; 8 nucleotides line up with TRBD1. The CDR3 has 15 residues. J lost 4 bases, V lost 5 bases, and 9 bases had no gene match. Germline assignment: CDR1 SGHVS and CDR2 FQNEAQ. The CDR3 here is CASSPQGEAPYGYTF. CDR3 bases: TGTGCCAGCAGCCCACAGGGGGAGGCCCCCTATGGCTACACCTTC.

The CDR3 sequence: CASSYDRGNGYTF. In DNA, the CDR3 is TGTGCCAGCAGCTATGACAGGGGGAATGGCTACACCTTC. The rearrangement joins TRBV13 to TRBJ1-2; TRBD1 agrees at 9 bases. Germline V gene sequence: CDR1 PRHDT, CDR2 FYEKMQ (reference sequence). CDR3 length: 13 residues. V shed 4 bases and J 6 bases; nucleotides not matched to a gene: 3.

This clone has just one count. This sequence joins TRBV19 and TRBJ1-3; no reliable D call. Germline CDR1 LNHDA, CDR2 SQIVND (reference sequence). CDR3 length: 13 residues. V shed 5 bases and J shed 0 bases, with 5 bases lying between them. This CDR3 is CASSPLSGNTIYF. The CDR3, as DNA: TGTGCCAGTAGTCCCCTCTCTGGAAACACCATATATTTT.

This chain uses TRBV6-1 with TRBJ2-3; TRBD2 agrees at 9 bases. The CDR3 sequence is 16 residues long. The junction had 7 bases not matched to a gene; V was cut back by 3 bases and J by 3 bases. Germline lookup yields CDR1 MNHNS and CDR2 SASEGT. The CDR3 protein is CASSDGGLAGTDTQYF. For the CDR3, the DNA is TGTGCCAGCAGTGATGGTGGTCTAGCGGGGACAGATACGCAGTATTTT.

This clone was picked up one time. V and J are TRBV10-3 and TRBJ2-7; the D gene is possibly TRBD2 (5 bases). Germline loops: CDR1 ENHRY, CDR2 SYGVKD. V was pared by 11 bases and J by 2 bases, with 16 bases between. This CDR3 spans 13 amino acids. The CDR3 loop reads CAAGPDYPYEQYF. The CDR3 DNA is TGTGCCGCCGGCCCCGACTACCCCTACGAGCAGTACTTC.

This clone was found a few times. V gene TRBV15 combines with J gene TRBJ1-2, with D hard to call. Germline assignment: CDR1 LNHNV and CDR2 YYDKDF (reference sequence). The CDR3 is 14 amino acids. Trimming removed 0 bases at V and 2 bases at J, with 7 bases between. DNA of the CDR3: TGTGCCACCAGCAGAGAGAACAAAAACTATGGCTACACCTTC. Protein product: CATSRENKNYGYTF.

This rearrangement joins TRBV5-1 to TRBJ2-5; D gene ambiguous. The ends were cut back, 1 base at V and 5 bases at J, with 12 bases in the middle. The CDR3 spans 14 residues. Germline CDR1 and CDR2: SGHRS and YFSETQ. CDR3 in DNA: TGCGCCAGCAGCTTGCAATCCCCCGGGGAGACCCAGTACTTC. Its protein is CASSLQSPGETQYF.

The chain joins TRBV19 to TRBJ1-5; no reliable D call. The CDR3 has 13 residues. CDR1 LNHDA and CDR2 SQIVND come from the germline V gene (reference sequence). V was trimmed by 4 bases and J by 4 bases, leaving 8 bases between them. DNA of the CDR3: TGTGCCAGTAGTAACACATTTAATCAGCCCCAGCATTTT. This codes for CASSNTFNQPQHF.

Only a few counts were recorded for this clone. The V and J genes are TRBV30 and TRBJ2-5; 8 positions agree with TRBD2. Germline trimming cut 3 bases from V and 3 bases from J; bases unmatched to any gene: 6. The CDR3 contains 14 residues. In germline, CDR1 is GTSNPN, CDR2 SVGIG (reference sequence). The CDR3 sequence: CAWRRLAGEETQYF. The CDR3 DNA reads as TGTGCCTGGAGGCGGCTAGCGGGTGAAGAGACCCAGTACTTC. The complete variable domain, with remaining parts taken from reference TRBV30 and TRBJ2-5, reads SQTIHQWPATLVQPVGSPLSLECTVEGTSNPNLYWYRQAAGRGLQLLFYSVGIGQISSEVPQNLSASRPQDRQFILSSKKLLLSDSGFYLCAWRRLAGEETQYFGPGTRLLVL.

This chain connects TRBV4-3 to TRBJ2-1; perhaps TRBD2 as D (6 bases). Germline loops: CDR1 LGHNA, CDR2 YSLEER. The CDR3 totals 16 residues. V gave up 0 bases and J gave up 7 bases, with 16 bases separating them. The CDR3 DNA sequence: TGCGCCAGCAGCCAAGATGGGGGAGGCGGCATGAATGAGCAGTTCTTC. Its protein product is CASSQDGGGGMNEQFF.

The rearrangement uses TRBV7-9 and TRBJ1-1; TRBD1 aligns across 10 bases. The CDR3 runs to 16 residues. Germline CDR1 is SEHNR and CDR2 is FQNEAQ (reference sequence). After removal of 4 bases from V and 3 bases from J, the junction contained 8 bases not matched to a gene. This chain's CDR3 is CASSSRGTGDDTEAFF. The CDR3 DNA reads as TGTGCCAGCAGCTCCCGCGGGACAGGGGATGACACTGAAGCTTTCTTT.

J is TRBJ1-4 and V is TRBV9; D remains unclear. The V gene's germline CDR1 is SGDLS and CDR2 YYNGEE. Trimming stripped 4 bases from V and 3 bases from J, with 7 bases between. The CDR3 is 13 amino acids. CDR3 region: CASSPFPNEKLFF. In DNA, the CDR3 is TGTGCCAGCAGCCCATTCCCTAATGAAAAACTGTTTTTT.

V and J are TRBV4-3 and TRBJ2-7; 7 nucleotides align to TRBD2. The germline V gene has CDR1 LGHNA and CDR2 YSLEER. CDR3 size: 16 residues. V shed 0 bases, J shed 7 bases, and the junction held 12 bases outside the gene matches. Here the CDR3 reads CASSQDGFAGEQEQYF. In DNA, the CDR3 is TGCGCCAGCAGCCAAGACGGTTTCGCGGGGGAACAAGAGCAGTACTTC.